This T cell receptor beta chain appears in the sequencing data of a study of OX40 agonist ivuxolimab in advanced cancers. Whole-study context: Patients with prior anti-PD-1, anti-PD-L1 or anti-CTLA-4 therapy were eligible; approximately 40% had some. Broader study findings: Averaging showed that CD8+ T cells had more expanded clones than CD4+ did.

Using immunoSEQ multiplex PCR, the repertoire was profiled, and TCRdb retains in-frame clones only, with some absent. The sample records about 83,000 clones, about 89% being singletons. Patients with a history of autoimmune disease or on systemic immunosuppression were excluded. V dropped 2 bases and J dropped 5 bases, with 10 bases sitting between them. The CDR3 is made up of 13 amino acids. Germline CDR1 and CDR2: SGHAT and FQNNGV. This clone appeared once. Its antigen is unidentified. The sequence derives from an adult with an advanced solid tumor such as melanoma, head and neck, liver or kidney cancer. This specimen was CD4+ or CD8+ T cells sorted from blood, taken in a trial of the OX40 agonist ivuxolimab. The chain couples TRBV11-2 to TRBJ2-7; D unclear. The CDR3 bases are TGTGCCAGCAGCTTAAGATCCCTTAACGAGCAGTACTTC. Amino acids: CASSLRSLNEQYF.